This T cell receptor (beta chain) was profiled in a study of cytomegalovirus exposure and HLA in healthy donors. Looking at the study overall: A prior analysis found roughly 100 million unique TCR beta sequences from 150 million to 200 million T cells.

Study outcomes and limitations: The authors enumerated over 150 TCR beta chains as linked to cytomegalovirus. Reportedly, a later analysis found an Asian-associated ancestry cluster had fewer N-insertions than the approximately 700-donor mean.

Both 60 Vbeta primers and 13 Jbeta primers went into the PCR. As originally analysed: Unique TCR beta chains totaled roughly 79 million in a later count, with around 12 million of them shared. Profiled with immunoSEQ multiplex PCR; TCRdb holds only in-frame clones, not every one. The V and J calls and clone size are taken from that table; D and trimming were inferred from the DNA. The table has roughly 110,000 clones, around 71% seen once; the top ten hold about 0.8%. Germline assignment: CDR1 SEHNR and CDR2 FQNEAQ (reference sequence). The V and J ends lost 5 bases and 6 bases respectively, with 10 bases between them. CDR3 size: 13 residues. Comment on this clone: Its antigen is not known.

The source is a boy between 10 and 17 years old in good health and CMV-seronegative. The rearrangement links TRBV7-9 to TRBJ1-4; D gene unclear. Sequenced sample: PBMCs. CDR3 amino acids: CASSLKEDEKLFF. The CDR3 coding sequence is TGTGCCAGCAGCCTCAAGGAGGATGAAAAACTGTTTTTT.